The 17 T cell receptor beta chains listed next were all sequenced from one sample in a study of T cells in Graves' hyperthyroidism and ophthalmopathy. RNA transcripts yielded amplified TCR beta CDR3 regions. A first-round RT-PCR of the TCR CDR3 used the HTBI primer set. TCRdb analysed the multiplex PCR reads with MiXCR anew, one entry per CDR3 protein. Of approximately 600,000 distinct CDR3 sequences in the sample, 20% to 25% were seen once. Sequencing was carried out using blood. The receptor source for this set is a man aged 30 to 39 with Graves' ophthalmopathy.

This clonotype was found a few times. The V and J genes are TRBV4-2 and TRBJ2-3; 9 bases agree with TRBD2. Per the germline V gene, CDR1 is LGHNA and CDR2 is YNFKEQ. V gave up 5 bases and J gave up 2 bases; unmatched junction bases: 5. The CDR3 spans 15 residues. CDR3 coding DNA: TGTGCCAGCAGCGATAGCGGGAGTGTCACAGATACGCAGTATTTT. Translation: CASSDSGSVTDTQYF.

The CDR3 DNA is TGCGCCAGCAGCCCCCCGATTAGGCACACTGAAGCTTTCTTT. Translated: CASSPPIRHTEAFF. The chain links TRBV4-1 to TRBJ1-1; D is unresolved. Deletions cut 4 bases from V and 3 bases from J, with 12 bases between. The CDR3 is made up of 14 amino acids. Germline V gene sequence: CDR1 MGHRA, CDR2 YSYEKL.

The chain recombines TRBV19 with TRBJ2-7; no clear D gene. CDR1 is LNHDA and CDR2 is SQIVND in the germline V gene (reference sequence). Trimming took 3 bases from V and 0 from J, leaving 9 bases between them. CDR3 length: 14 amino acids. The CDR3 nucleotides read TGTGCCAGTAGTATCTCTTCGATCTCCTACGAGCAGTACTTC. It encodes CASSISSISYEQYF.

The chain combines TRBV7-2 with TRBJ2-3; TRBD2 agrees at 13 bases. Germline CDR1 SGHTA, CDR2 FQGNSA. The CDR3 extends over 16 amino acids. J lost 6 bases, V lost 5 bases, and 8 bases had no gene match. In DNA form, the CDR3 reads TGTGCCAGCAGCAAAGGACTAGCGGGAGCCGAGGATACGCAGTATTTT. Its protein product is CASSKGLAGAEDTQYF.

This rearrangement joins TRBV10-3 to TRBJ1-6; tentative D call: TRBD1 (6 bases). This CDR3 comprises 15 residues. The V and J ends lost 6 bases and 14 bases respectively, with 23 bases between them. CDR1 and CDR2 from the germline V gene are ENHRY and SYGVKD. CDR3: CAIRGTTGQGGALHF. CDR3 bases: TGTGCCATCAGGGGGACAACCGGGCAAGGTGGGGCCCTCCACTTT.

This clonotype has ten or more counts. The chain recombines TRBV30 with TRBJ1-2, with 8 bases that match TRBD1. The length of the CDR3 is 14 residues. The germline gives CDR1 GTSNPN, CDR2 SVGIG (reference sequence). Trimming took 4 bases from V and 4 from J; bases not matched to a gene: 8. The chain's CDR3 is CAWNTGGQSYGYTF. Written as DNA, the CDR3 is TGTGCCTGGAATACAGGGGGACAGTCCTATGGCTACACCTTC.

This clonotype has at least ten counts. The V gene is TRBV5-1, the J gene TRBJ2-7, with D perhaps matching TRBD1 (6 bases). Germline CDR1 is SGHRS and CDR2 is YFSETQ. The CDR3 totals 14 residues. Trimming pared 4 bases from V and 0 bases from J, leaving 11 bases between. The CDR3 loop reads CASSTGTFSYEQYF. CDR3 sequence (DNA): TGCGCCAGCAGCACGGGGACATTCTCCTACGAGCAGTACTTC.

This clonotype has only a few counts. The V call is TRBV7-8, the J call TRBJ2-1; D is unclear. Germline loops: CDR1 SGHVS, CDR2 FQNEAQ. The V end lost 5 bases, the J end lost 13 bases, and 9 bases lay between the germline ends. The CDR3 is 10 residues long. CDR3 sequence (DNA): TGTGCCAGCAGCCCATTCGAACAGTTCTTC. Protein product: CASSPFEQFF.

The V and J genes are TRBV28 and TRBJ2-7, with 9 bases lining up with TRBD2. CDR1 MDHEN and CDR2 SYDVKM come from the germline V gene. This CDR3 is 18 amino acids long. The ends lost 1 base at V and 1 base at J; junction bases unmatched: 11. The CDR3 DNA sequence: TGTGCCAGCAGTTTATCCATGACTAGCGGCCTGAGGTCCTACGAGCAGTACTTC. Residues: CASSLSMTSGLRSYEQYF.

This clonotype was recorded many times. DNA for the CDR3: TGTGCCAGCAGTCCAAATTATATGGGACTAGCGAACACCGGGGAGCTGTTTTTT. This gives the protein CASSPNYMGLANTGELFF. The chain is built from TRBV11-2 and TRBJ2-2; 8 bases agree with TRBD2. The V and J ends lost 6 bases and 0 bases, in that order; junction bases with no gene match: 12. The germline CDR1 and CDR2 sequences are SGHAT and FQNNGV. The CDR3 totals 18 residues.

This clonotype turned up a few times. The V and J genes are TRBV12-3 or TRBV12-4 and TRBJ1-3; 7 nucleotides line up with TRBD1. The CDR3 is 14 amino acids. V was pared by 7 bases and J by 0 bases, with 3 bases of the junction left unmatched. Here the CDR3 DNA reads TGTGCCAGCACCGGGGACAGCTCTGGAAACACCATATATTTT. It yields the protein CASTGDSSGNTIYF.

The sample holds many counts of this clonotype. The chain is built from TRBV6-1 and TRBJ2-7, with TRBD2 matching 12 bases. The V segment lost 5 bases and the J segment 2 bases; nucleotides outside the gene matches: 7. Looked up from germline, CDR1 is MNHNS and CDR2 is SASEGT. The CDR3 is made up of 16 amino acids. DNA of the CDR3: TGTGCCAGCAGTTCTCAAACTAGCGGGAGGACCTACGAGCAGTACTTC. This sequence encodes CASSSQTSGRTYEQYF.

This rearrangement joins TRBV7-9 to TRBJ2-1; no clear D. V shed 1 base and J shed 0 bases, with 16 bases lying between them. CDR1 is SEHNR and CDR2 is FQNEAQ in the germline V gene (reference sequence). The CDR3 has 18 amino acids. The CDR3 region is CASSLVGYSESSYNEQFF. CDR3 bases: TGTGCCAGCAGCTTAGTTGGCTACAGCGAATCCTCCTACAATGAGCAGTTCTTC.

The J gene is TRBJ2-2, the V gene TRBV6-1; 12 bases align to TRBD2. Germline-derived CDR1 and CDR2 are MNHNS and SASEGT. J gave up 0 bases and V 6 bases, and 8 bases lay outside the gene matches. This CDR3 is built from 18 residues. The CDR3 spells CASRPGTSGLTNTGELFF. As DNA, the CDR3 is TGTGCCAGCAGACCCGGGACTAGCGGGCTAACGAACACCGGGGAGCTGTTTTTT.

This clonotype came up many times. V usage is TRBV5-1 and J usage is TRBJ2-7; D unclear. Between the trimmed V and J ends, which lost 5 bases and 0 bases, there was a span of 12 bases. The CDR3 runs 14 residues. Germline V CDR1 and CDR2: SGHRS, YFSETQ. The CDR3 is CASSSSLGSYEQYF. CDR3 nucleotides: TGCGCCAGCAGTTCTAGTTTAGGCTCCTACGAGCAGTACTTC.

This clonotype was recorded a few times. This chain joins TRBV9 and TRBJ2-7; no firm D call. Trimming pared 0 bases from V and 4 bases from J, leaving 14 bases between. The CDR3 spans 15 residues. Germline V gene data show CDR1 as SGDLS and CDR2 as YYNGEE. The CDR3 is CASSVAPGSTYEQYF. The DNA for the CDR3 is TGTGCCAGCAGCGTAGCGCCGGGTTCCACGTACGAGCAGTACTTC.

In its sample, this clonotype was seen many times. The chain has TRBV7-3 and TRBJ2-2; 8 bases fit TRBD1. Trimming at V came to 5 bases and at J to 3 bases, leaving 5 bases not matched to a gene. The germline V gene encodes CDR1 SGHTA and CDR2 FQGTGA. This CDR3 region has 15 residues. The CDR3 loop reads CASSPTGADTGELFF. For the CDR3, the DNA is TGTGCCAGCAGCCCGACAGGGGCGGACACCGGGGAGCTGTTTTTT. The complete variable domain, with remaining parts taken from reference TRBV7-3 and TRBJ2-2, reads GAGVSQTPSNKVTEKGKYVELRCDPISGHTALYWYRQSLGQGPEFLIYFQGTGAADDSGLPNDRFFAVRPEGSVSTLKIQRTERGDSAVYLCASSPTGADTGELFFGEGSRLTVL.